These 30 T cell receptor beta chains share one sample of origin, sequenced in a study of blood T cell repertoires in COVID-19. The data were produced by immunoSEQ multiplex PCR, yet TCRdb's version contains in-frame clones alone and is incomplete. The sample carries 200,000 to 300,000 clones, approximately 86% recorded once. Sequencing was carried out using PBMCs or T cells enriched from blood (not recorded which). The receptors here all came from a woman aged 18-29 years who had recovered from COVID-19.

The J gene is TRBJ1-5, the V gene TRBV5-4, with TRBD1 identical over 7 bases. There are 16 residues in the CDR3. Germline V gene sequence: CDR1 SGHNT, CDR2 YYREEE (reference sequence). J lost 1 base, V lost 4 bases, and 8 bases had no gene match. CDR3 in amino acids: CASSLQGVGSNQPQHF. The CDR3 DNA sequence: TGTGCCAGCAGCCTGCAGGGGGTAGGGAGCAATCAGCCCCAGCATTTT.

The genes are TRBV28 and TRBJ1-4, with 7 bases aligning to TRBD1. From germline, CDR1 is MDHEN and CDR2 SYDVKM. After removal of 1 base from V and 4 bases from J, the junction contained 6 bases not matched to a gene. The CDR3 runs 16 residues. The CDR3 protein is CASSLFGDRVNEKLFF. CDR3 nucleotide sequence: TGTGCCAGCAGTTTATTCGGAGACAGGGTTAATGAAAAACTGTTTTTT.

This clone showed up just a few times. This rearrangement joins TRBV7-2 to TRBJ1-1; tentative D call: TRBD1 (5 bases). CDR1 and CDR2 (germline): SGHTA, FQGNSA. The V gene lost 3 bases and the J gene lost 1 base, with 12 bases spanning the gap. CDR3 length equals 15 residues. The CDR3 DNA reads TGTGCCAGCAGCTTCGCGCGGGGGACGAACACTGAAGCTTTCTTT. Translated, it gives CASSFARGTNTEAFF.

The gene calls are TRBV30 and TRBJ1-3; 7 bases are shared with TRBD1. Germline CDR1 and CDR2: GTSNPN and SVGIG (reference sequence). The CDR3 loop spans 14 amino acids. With V trimmed by 2 bases and J by 4 bases, 5 bases remained unmatched. The DNA for the CDR3 is TGTGCCTGGAGTCCCGGGACAGTAGGAAACACCATATATTTT. It yields the protein CAWSPGTVGNTIYF.

The J gene is TRBJ2-7, the V gene TRBV15; 8 bases line up with TRBD2. The CDR3 runs to 16 residues. V was pared by 9 bases and J by 6 bases, with 19 bases of the junction left unmatched. Germline V gives CDR1 LNHNV, CDR2 YYDKDF (reference sequence). The CDR3 protein is CATTGGGLLSNVEQYF. The CDR3 nucleotides read TGTGCCACTACCGGCGGGGGGTTATTGAGTAACGTCGAGCAGTACTTC.

This clone has only one observation. The chain couples TRBV9 to TRBJ2-3; D might be TRBD1 (6 bases). The CDR3 spans 14 residues. Trimming removed 4 bases at V and 3 bases at J, with 12 bases between. The germline gives CDR1 SGDLS, CDR2 YYNGEE. CDR3 sequence reads: CASSPGQRTDTQYF. As DNA, the CDR3 is TGTGCCAGCAGCCCCGGACAGAGAACAGATACGCAGTATTTT. The full variable domain, rest sourced from reference TRBV9 and TRBJ2-3, is DSGVTQTPKHLITATGQRVTLRCSPRSGDLSVYWYQQSLDQGLQFLIQYYNGEERAKGNILERFSAQQFPDLHSELNLSSLELGDSALYFCASSPGQRTDTQYFGPGTRLTVL.

The chain has TRBV12-3 or TRBV12-4 and TRBJ1-2; D is possibly TRBD1 (6 bases). The CDR3 loop spans 13 amino acids. Trimming left V 6 bases short and J 4 bases short, with 12 bases between. The CDR3 spells CASSGQRSYGYTF. The CDR3 DNA reads TGTGCCAGCAGCGGACAGAGGAGCTATGGCTACACCTTC.

The chain is built from TRBV5-6 and TRBJ1-2; 10 bases map to TRBD1. Germline V gene data show CDR1 as SGHDT and CDR2 as YYEEEE. With V trimmed by 4 bases and J by 2 bases, 14 bases remained unmatched. This CDR3 region has 18 residues. CDR3 sequence (DNA): TGTGCCAGCAGCGCCCTCTTTTCCCCGGGACAGGGGAACTATGGCTACACCTTC. Protein sequence: CASSALFSPGQGNYGYTF.

The chain has TRBV5-1 and TRBJ1-2; the match to TRBD1 covers 7 bases. The CDR3 extends over 15 amino acids. V lost 4 bases, J lost 4 bases, and 10 bases stayed unmatched. Germline CDR1 SGHRS, CDR2 YFSETQ. This chain's CDR3 is CASSPERQGSYGYTF. The CDR3 region has the DNA TGCGCCAGCAGCCCGGAGAGACAGGGTTCCTATGGCTACACCTTC.

This chain joins TRBV28 and TRBJ2-1, with D hard to call. The CDR3 is made up of 14 amino acids. CDR1 MDHEN and CDR2 SYDVKM come from the germline V gene. V was cut by 7 bases and J by 0 bases, with 10 bases left in between. The CDR3 region is CASIAESSYNEQFF. CDR3 in DNA: TGTGCCAGCATCGCGGAAAGCTCCTACAATGAGCAGTTCTTC.

This clone showed up just a few times. This rearrangement joins TRBV27 to TRBJ2-7; 10 bases line up with TRBD2. The J segment lost 5 bases and the V segment lost 5 bases, leaving 12 bases of the junction unmatched. Germline V lookup: CDR1 MNHEY, CDR2 SMNVEV (reference sequence). The CDR3 contains 16 residues. As DNA, the CDR3 is TGTGCCAGCAGTCCCCTCCCAGCGGGAGGGCCCCACGAGCAGTACTTC. This codes for CASSPLPAGGPHEQYF.

The chain uses TRBV12-3 or TRBV12-4 and TRBJ1-2; D might be TRBD1 (5 bases). The CDR3 is 9 amino acids. V was clipped by 8 bases and J by 8 bases, with 6 bases between them. CDR3: CASRGGYTF. CDR3 bases: TGTGCCAGCCGGGGGGGCTACACCTTC.

This sequence joins TRBV7-9 and TRBJ2-1, with 8 bases matching TRBD2. CDR1 and CDR2 from the germline V gene are SEHNR and FQNEAQ (reference sequence). The CDR3 runs to 14 residues. Here the CDR3 DNA reads TGTGCGAAAAGCGGTAGCGGGAACTACAATGAGCAGTTCTTC. This sequence encodes CAKSGSGNYNEQFF.

The V gene is TRBV4-1, the J gene TRBJ2-2; the match to TRBD2 covers 14 bases. Per germline, CDR1 MGHRA and CDR2 YSYEKL. This CDR3 contains 17 residues. The trim removed 3 bases at V and 5 bases at J, leaving 5 bases unmatched. In nucleotides, the CDR3 is TGCGCCAGCAGCCAGGGACTAGCGGGAGTTCGGACCGGGGAGCTGTTTTTT. This codes for CASSQGLAGVRTGELFF.

This clone was counted between two and nine times. The chain combines TRBV2 with TRBJ2-5; D possibly corresponds to TRBD2 (6 bases). V was trimmed by 6 bases and J by 5 bases, leaving 16 bases between them. The CDR3 has 14 amino acids. The germline V gene encodes CDR1 SNHLY and CDR2 FYNNEI. CDR3 sequence (DNA): TGTGCCAGCAGCCCCGGGACTTGGGATGAGACCCAGTACTTC. Protein: CASSPGTWDETQYF. The variable domain in full, with the rest retrieved from reference TRBV2 and TRBJ2-5, is EPEVTQTPSHQVTQMGQEVILRCVPISNHLYFYWYRQILGQKVEFLVSFYNNEISEKSEIFDDQFSVERPDGSNFTLKIRSTKLEDSAMYFCASSPGTWDETQYFGPGTRLLVL.

This chain connects TRBV9 to TRBJ1-4; unclear D gene. The CDR3 has 14 amino acids. The V gene lost 3 bases and the J gene lost 0 bases, with 6 bases spanning the gap. Germline loops: CDR1 SGDLS, CDR2 YYNGEE. Written as DNA, the CDR3 is TGTGCCAGCAGCGCAGGTCCAACTAATGAAAAACTGTTTTTT. It yields the protein CASSAGPTNEKLFF. The variable domain in full, completed from reference TRBV9 and TRBJ1-4, reads DSGVTQTPKHLITATGQRVTLRCSPRSGDLSVYWYQQSLDQGLQFLIQYYNGEERAKGNILERFSAQQFPDLHSELNLSSLELGDSALYFCASSAGPTNEKLFFGSGTQLSVL.

CDR3 region: CASSLSVSYEQYF. The CDR3 DNA reads as TGTGCCAGCAGTTTATCCGTGTCCTACGAGCAGTACTTC. The chain couples TRBV27 to TRBJ2-7; D remains unclear. V lost 0 bases and J 1 base, leaving 4 bases between the germline ends. CDR1 MNHEY and CDR2 SMNVEV come from the germline V gene (reference sequence). CDR3 length equals 13 residues.

V gene TRBV30 combines with J gene TRBJ2-7, with 11 nucleotides matching TRBD2. J lost 5 bases, V lost 0 bases, and 9 bases had no gene match. This CDR3 contains 16 residues. The germline CDR1 and CDR2 sequences are GTSNPN and SVGIG (reference sequence). The CDR3 protein is CAWSVETSGSGNEQYF. In DNA, the CDR3 is TGTGCCTGGAGTGTCGAAACTAGCGGGAGTGGGAACGAGCAGTACTTC.

The gene calls are TRBV7-8 and TRBJ2-7; TRBD2 aligns across 11 bases. Trimming at V came to 5 bases and at J to 3 bases, leaving 3 bases not matched to a gene. Germline CDR1 reads SGHVS; CDR2 reads FQNEAQ. The CDR3 sequence is 14 residues long. The chain's CDR3 is CASSLLAGGYEQYF. The CDR3 coding sequence is TGTGCCAGCAGCCTTCTAGCGGGGGGCTACGAGCAGTACTTC.

The chain couples TRBV7-6 to TRBJ2-1, with 9 bases lining up with TRBD2. After removal of 10 bases from V and 5 bases from J, the junction contained 12 bases not matched to a gene. The CDR3 is 15 amino acids. The germline V gene has CDR1 SGHVS and CDR2 FNYEAQ. The CDR3: CATGVVAGVDNEQFF. The CDR3 nucleotides read TGTGCCACGGGTGTAGTAGCGGGAGTGGACAATGAGCAGTTCTTC.

This clone was observed once. The rearrangement uses TRBV4-3 and TRBJ1-4, with a weak D call TRBD1 (5 bases). The CDR3 extends over 16 amino acids. Germline values: CDR1 LGHNA, CDR2 YSLEER. Trimming removed 1 base from V and 0 bases from J, with 9 bases in between. The CDR3 DNA is TGCGCCAGCAGCCAAGGTCTGACAGCAACTAATGAAAAACTGTTTTTT. As protein: CASSQGLTATNEKLFF.

This chain connects TRBV12-5 to TRBJ2-1; tentatively, D is TRBD1 (6 bases). Trimming removed 6 bases at V and 0 bases at J, with 12 bases between. The CDR3 totals 15 residues. Germline V gene data show CDR1 as LGHNT and CDR2 as FRNRAP. In nucleotides, the CDR3 is TGTGCTAGTGGCATGGACAGTAGCTCCTACAATGAGCAGTTCTTC. The encoded protein is CASGMDSSSYNEQFF.

The chain recombines TRBV6-5 with TRBJ2-5, with 8 bases matching TRBD1. The CDR3 length is 14 residues. CDR1 and CDR2 (germline): MNHEY, SVGAGI. Trimming at V came to 0 bases and at J to 4 bases, leaving 1 base not matched to a gene. As DNA, the CDR3 is TGTGCCAGCAGTTACTCGGGACAGGTAGAGACCCAGTACTTC. Its protein product is CASSYSGQVETQYF.

This chain joins TRBV6-2 or TRBV6-3 and TRBJ2-1; 9 nucleotides agree with TRBD2. This CDR3 is built from 16 residues. CDR1 is MNHEY and CDR2 is SVGEGT in the germline V gene. Trimming removed 0 bases from V and 13 bases from J; junction bases left unmatched: 13. CDR3 sequence: CASSYSSGGPDQSQFF. The DNA of the CDR3 is TGTGCCAGCAGTTACTCTAGCGGGGGACCGGATCAATCTCAGTTCTTC.

The chain couples TRBV20-1 to TRBJ2-1, with D unresolved. Germline loops: CDR1 DFQATT, CDR2 SNEGSKA (reference sequence). CDR3 size: 11 residues. The V end lost 3 bases, the J end lost 4 bases, and 4 bases lay between the germline ends. For the CDR3, the DNA is TGCAGTGCTAGTCGGTACAATGAGCAGTTCTTC. This codes for CSASRYNEQFF.

V gene TRBV11-3 combines with J gene TRBJ2-5; 8 nucleotides line up with TRBD2. The CDR3 spans 16 residues. V dropped 6 bases and J dropped 5; count of bases not matched to a gene: 14. Per germline, CDR1 SGHNT and CDR2 YENEEA. The CDR3 reads CASSRRGSSGVETQYF. The CDR3 bases are TGTGCCAGCAGTCGGCGGGGGAGTAGCGGGGTCGAGACCCAGTACTTC.

The gene calls are TRBV27 and TRBJ2-3; D gene unclear. V was cut by 6 bases and J by 0 bases, with 7 bases left in between. The germline V gene has CDR1 MNHEY and CDR2 SMNVEV (reference sequence). This CDR3 is built from 13 residues. CDR3 coding DNA: TGTGCCAGCAGACCCGGGAGCACAGATACGCAGTATTTT. Protein sequence: CASRPGSTDTQYF.

The chain couples TRBV28 to TRBJ1-2; the match to TRBD1 covers 12 bases. The CDR3 spans 14 residues. The V gene end was trimmed by 10 bases and the J gene end by 4 bases; junction bases not matched to a gene: 7. Germline CDR1 and CDR2: MDHEN and SYDVKM. In DNA form, the CDR3 reads TGTGCCACCTCGGGACAGGGGGCAATCTATGGCTACACCTTC. This gives the protein CATSGQGAIYGYTF.

The chain combines TRBV5-8 with TRBJ1-2; 7 bases line up with TRBD1. This CDR3 spans 13 amino acids. Germline CDR1 and CDR2: SGHTS and YDEGEE. J lost 4 bases, V lost 6 bases, and 6 bases had no gene match. The CDR3 here is CASMDRRGYGYTF. The CDR3 region has the DNA TGTGCCAGCATGGACAGGAGGGGCTATGGCTACACCTTC.

This rearrangement joins TRBV7-8 to TRBJ2-3, with TRBD2 as a possible D gene (6 bases). CDR1 is SGHVS and CDR2 is FQNEAQ in the germline V gene. The V end lost 6 bases, the J end lost 4 bases, and 20 bases lay between the germline ends. This CDR3 is built from 16 residues. In DNA, the CDR3 is TGTGCCAGCAGAAGATCCTCGGAGGGCGGTCCAGATACGCAGTATTTT. Translated, it gives CASRRSSEGGPDTQYF.